The 9 T cell receptor beta chains below were found in one sample sequenced in a study of radiotherapy plus CTLA-4 blockade in lung cancer (dated by TCRdb to the late 2010s). The library was made by the immunoSEQ multiplex PCR assay. Held by TCRdb, this immuneACCESS table contains in-frame sequences only and omits some clones. Under half of the omission traces to an unresolved V gene where checked; the cause of the rest is unknown. In all, the sample holds approximately 78,000 clones, and approximately 80% of those were seen once. The ten most abundant clones make up around 7% of the sample. The specimen comprised peripheral blood, sampled from a patient treated with radiotherapy plus ipilimumab. These TCRs come from a human donor with non-small cell lung cancer who had a complete response to radiotherapy plus ipilimumab.

The gene calls are TRBV28 and TRBJ1-6; 7 bases agree with TRBD1. Germline V lookup: CDR1 MDHEN, CDR2 SYDVKM. The length of the CDR3 is 14 residues. Losses at the gene ends were 8 bases for V and 16 bases for J; bases not matched to a gene: 17. The CDR3 sequence: CASWGSTGEDILHF. In nucleotides, the CDR3 is TGTGCCAGCTGGGGTTCCACAGGGGAGGACATACTCCACTTT.

This clone appeared a few times. The gene calls are TRBV2 and TRBJ1-1, with 8 bases lining up with TRBD1. Germline values: CDR1 SNHLY, CDR2 FYNNEI. The CDR3 spans 13 residues. With V trimmed by 6 bases and J by 6 bases, 6 bases remained unmatched. This CDR3 reads CASRDQGAPEAFF. The CDR3 DNA follows: TGTGCCAGCAGGGATCAGGGGGCCCCTGAAGCTTTCTTT.

This clone came up a few times. The chain couples TRBV6-6 to TRBJ2-2; D possibly matches TRBD1 or TRBD2 (5 bases each). Trimming took 5 bases from V and 3 from J, leaving 16 bases between them. Germline loops: CDR1 MNHNY, CDR2 SVGAGI (reference sequence). The length of the CDR3 is 16 residues. CDR3 in DNA: TGTGCCAGCAGTCCAGAGACAGAGGGGTACACCGGGGAGCTGTTTTTT. Translating gives CASSPETEGYTGELFF.

This chain connects TRBV30 to TRBJ1-2; D unresolved. The CDR3 covers 13 residues. Trimming removed 0 bases at V and 4 bases at J, with 9 bases between. Germline loops: CDR1 GTSNPN, CDR2 SVGIG (reference sequence). CDR3 in DNA: TGTGCCTGGAGTGTATTACAAAGCTATGGCTACACCTTC. As protein: CAWSVLQSYGYTF. Using reference TRBV30 and TRBJ1-2 for the parts outside the CDR3, the full variable domain is SQTIHQWPATLVQPVGSPLSLECTVEGTSNPNLYWYRQAAGRGLQLLFYSVGIGQISSEVPQNLSASRPQDRQFILSSKKLLLSDSGFYLCAWSVLQSYGYTFGSGTRLTVV.

The count of this clone is one. The chain recombines TRBV29-1 with TRBJ1-2; D possibly corresponds to TRBD1 (5 bases). V was pared by 3 bases and J by 11 bases, with 13 bases between. Per germline, CDR1 SQVTM and CDR2 ANQGSEA. This CDR3 is built from 11 residues. CDR3 nucleotides: TGCAGCGTTGAGCCAGACAGTCTTTACACCTTC. This encodes CSVEPDSLYTF.

CDR3 sequence: CATQGASPHTEAFF. The CDR3, as DNA: TGTGCCACACAGGGGGCTTCCCCCCACACTGAAGCTTTCTTT. The rearrangement links TRBV6-5 to TRBJ1-1; 9 bases match TRBD1. CDR3 length equals 14 residues. Germline V lookup: CDR1 MNHEY, CDR2 SVGAGI. The V and J ends lost 10 bases and 3 bases, in that order; junction bases with no gene match: 9.

The chain uses TRBV5-4 and TRBJ2-3; no definite D call. The CDR3 consists of 15 residues. V lost 1 base and J 1 base, leaving 10 bases between the germline ends. Germline CDR1 reads SGHNT; CDR2 reads YYREEE (reference sequence). The CDR3 protein is CASSLRRSGTDTQYF. The CDR3 DNA is TGTGCCAGCAGCTTGCGACGTTCCGGCACAGATACGCAGTATTTT.

The chain joins TRBV7-9 to TRBJ1-2, with D perhaps matching TRBD1 (5 bases). The V gene lost 5 bases and the J gene lost 5 bases, with 9 bases spanning the gap. The CDR3 sequence is 12 residues long. Germline CDR1 and CDR2: SEHNR and FQNEAQ (reference sequence). The CDR3 here is CASSMDTYGYTF. In nucleotides, the CDR3 is TGTGCCAGCAGCATGGACACTTATGGCTACACCTTC.

The gene calls are TRBV5-1 and TRBJ1-1; D gene unclear. Germline V gene sequence: CDR1 SGHRS, CDR2 YFSETQ. This CDR3 comprises 14 residues. V lost 2 bases, J lost 1 base, and 9 bases lay in between. The CDR3 nucleotides read TGCGCCAGCAGCTTTGTTGGAGGGAACACTGAAGCTTTCTTT. It translates to CASSFVGGNTEAFF. The full variable domain, completed using reference TRBV5-1 and TRBJ1-1, is KAGVTQTPRYLIKTRGQQVTLSCSPISGHRSVSWYQQTPGQGLQFLFEYFSETQRNKGNFPGRFSGRQFSNSRSEMNVSTLELGDSALYLCASSFVGGNTEAFFGQGTRLTVV.